This T cell receptor beta chain was identified during a study of cytomegalovirus exposure and HLA in healthy donors. Trimming stripped 7 bases from V and 2 bases from J, with 12 bases between. Germline values: CDR1 MNHEY, CDR2 SVGAGI. The CDR3 is 15 amino acids. In the PCR, 60 Vbeta and 13 Jbeta primers were used. Libraries were prepared by immunoSEQ multiplex PCR; TCRdb keeps only in-frame clonotypes and omits some of them. The table for this sample gives about 130,000 clones. The sequencing sample was made of PBMCs. J is TRBJ2-6 and V is TRBV6-5, with D maybe TRBD2 (6 bases). This sequence originates from a woman aged 60-75 years in good health and CMV-seronegative. CDR3 residues: CASIGGMAGANVLTF. CDR3 bases: TGTGCCAGCATCGGGGGAATGGCTGGGGCCAACGTCCTGACTTTC.